This T cell receptor (beta chain) was documented in a study of prognosis after radiotherapy for stage I lung cancer. Whole-study context: Medical inoperability applied to all of the non-small cell lung cancer patients.

Trimming left V 0 bases short and J 2 bases short, with 8 bases between. Looked up from germline, CDR1 is LNHDA and CDR2 is SQIVND (reference sequence). The CDR3 is 14 amino acids. With two-round multiplex PCR, TCR beta CDR3 sequences were amplified from genomic DNA. Gene-specific primers for each TRBV and TRBJ gene drove first-round PCR. TCRdb re-derived calls from the multiplex PCR reads in MiXCR, one entry per CDR3 protein. In the table there are roughly 15,000 distinct CDR3 sequences, over 40% of which are singletons. This clonotype was detected ten times or more. Without prior chemotherapy, radiotherapy or other malignancies, every patient was node-negative by CT and PET/CT.

J is TRBJ2-7 and V is TRBV19; no reliable D call. The sample was PBMCs, taken before or after stereotactic body radiation therapy (not recorded which). The TCR was taken from a donor of 50 years or more with non-small cell lung cancer. CDR3 region: CASSIDITAYEQYF. As DNA, the CDR3 is TGTGCCAGTAGTATAGATATAACAGCCTACGAGCAGTACTTC.